This T cell receptor (beta chain) was captured in a study of T cells after yellow fever vaccination. Germline V gene lookup returns CDR1 MNHNS and CDR2 SASEGT. This CDR3 has 14 residues. TCRdb reanalysed the 5' RACE reads using MiXCR and keeps one entry per CDR3 protein. Found here are hundreds of thousands of distinct CDR3 sequences, roughly a fifth of them singletons; the top ten hold about 16%. Overall study findings and caveats: Overall, a small share of clonotypes was seen in both CD4 and CD8 compartments.

A word on this clonotype: The antigen remains undetermined. Relative to the germline gene, one junction end is altered; a read error may explain this.

The TCR sequence derives from a man between 18 and 29 years old who received the YFV17D yellow fever vaccine. The chain employs TRBV6-1 and TRBJ2-2, with D unclear. Sequences were derived from PBMCs, sampled about 20 days after the first yellow fever vaccination. The CDR3 is CDSRLVPQTGELFF. CDR3 nucleotides: TGTGACAGCAGATTGGTCCCCCAGACCGGGGAGCTGTTTTTT.